This passage covers 15 T cell receptor beta chains from one sample sequenced in a study of OX40 agonist ivuxolimab in advanced cancers. Produced via immunoSEQ multiplex PCR; TCRdb's table is partial and in-frame only. The table has fewer than 75,000 clones, more than 75% seen once; the top ten hold about 4.1%. This material consisted of CD4+ or CD8+ T cells sorted from blood, taken in a trial of the OX40 agonist ivuxolimab. The receptors originated from an adult with an advanced solid tumor such as melanoma, head and neck, liver or kidney cancer.

This chain joins TRBV30 and TRBJ2-5, with D uncertain. V was pared by 3 bases and J by 5 bases, with 13 bases between. CDR1 is GTSNPN, CDR2 SVGIG, per germline (reference sequence). The CDR3 extends over 13 amino acids. The CDR3 protein is CAWSRDTRETQYF. DNA of the CDR3: TGTGCCTGGAGCCGTGACACTCGGGAGACCCAGTACTTC.

V usage is TRBV9 and J usage is TRBJ1-6; no clear D. V was trimmed by 0 bases and J by 7 bases, leaving 14 bases between them. This CDR3 is built from 16 residues. Germline assignment: CDR1 SGDLS and CDR2 YYNGEE. CDR3 amino acids: CASSVEEGLGNSPLHF. The CDR3 nucleotides are TGTGCCAGCAGCGTAGAGGAGGGCTTGGGGAATTCACCCCTCCACTTT.

The V gene is TRBV5-1, the J gene TRBJ2-5, with 8 bases identical to TRBD2. The CDR3 extends over 17 amino acids. Germline-derived CDR1 and CDR2 are SGHRS and YFSETQ. J gave up 7 bases and V 1 base, and 15 bases lay outside the gene matches. CDR3 DNA sequence: TGCGCCAGCAGCTTGTCAAGCTCGACGGCGGGAGGAGGGACCCAGTACTTC. Translation gives CASSLSSSTAGGGTQYF.

The count of this clone is one. The V and J genes are TRBV29-1 and TRBJ1-1; D is unresolved. The V gene's germline CDR1 is SQVTM and CDR2 ANQGSEA. CDR3 length: 13 residues. Trimming removed 1 base at V and 5 bases at J, with 11 bases between. The DNA of the CDR3 is TGCAGCGTTGAAGGACTGATGAGGACTGAAGCTTTCTTT. Its protein product is CSVEGLMRTEAFF.

The V call is TRBV7-3, the J call TRBJ2-2; D is unresolved. Germline-derived CDR1 and CDR2 are SGHTA and FQGTGA. This CDR3 is 16 amino acids long. Trimming left V 3 bases short and J 0 bases short, with 11 bases between. The chain's CDR3 is CASSFNSQSNTGELFF. In DNA, the CDR3 is TGTGCCAGCAGCTTTAACAGTCAGTCGAACACCGGGGAGCTGTTTTTT.

V gene TRBV7-2 combines with J gene TRBJ1-5; TRBD1 aligns across 10 bases. The V gene end was trimmed by 5 bases and the J gene end by 5 bases; junction bases not matched to a gene: 6. Germline V gene lookup returns CDR1 SGHTA and CDR2 FQGNSA. This CDR3 has 15 amino acids. In nucleotides, the CDR3 is TGTGCCAGCAGCGTCCGGGACAGGGGCTATCAGCCCCAGCATTTT. Translating it yields CASSVRDRGYQPQHF. Complete variable domain (other parts from reference TRBV7-2 and TRBJ1-5): GAGVSQSPSNKVTEKGKDVELRCDPISGHTALYWYRQSLGQGLEFLIYFQGNSAPDKSGLPSDRFSAERTGGSVSTLTIQRTQQEDSAVYLCASSVRDRGYQPQHFGDGTRLSIL.

V and J are TRBV7-9 and TRBJ2-2; D gene unclear. CDR3 length: 11 amino acids. Germline-derived CDR1 and CDR2 are SEHNR and FQNEAQ (reference sequence). The CDR3 nucleotides read TGTGATACCGAGAACACCGGGGAGCTGTTTTTT. Its translation: CDTENTGELFF.

This chain connects TRBV2 to TRBJ2-7, with 8 bases lining up with TRBD1. The CDR3 contains 15 residues. Germline CDR1 and CDR2: SNHLY and FYNNEI. V lost 5 bases to trimming and J lost 4 bases; unmatched junction nucleotides: 10. This CDR3 is CASSSFGQGRYEQYF. The DNA for the CDR3 is TGTGCCAGCAGTTCTTTCGGACAGGGCAGGTACGAGCAGTACTTC. Combining the CDR3 with reference TRBV2 and TRBJ2-7 gives the whole variable domain EPEVTQTPSHQVTQMGQEVILRCVPISNHLYFYWYRQILGQKVEFLVSFYNNEISEKSEIFDDQFSVERPDGSNFTLKIRSTKLEDSAMYFCASSSFGQGRYEQYFGPGTRLTVT.

The V and J genes are TRBV19 and TRBJ2-1; maybe TRBD1 (6 bases). The CDR3 runs 14 residues. V was trimmed by 4 bases and J by 5 bases, leaving 12 bases between them. Germline-derived CDR1 and CDR2 are LNHDA and SQIVND (reference sequence). CDR3 sequence: CASSTGQLNNEQFF. CDR3 sequence (DNA): TGTGCCAGTAGTACGGGACAACTTAACAATGAGCAGTTCTTC.

The rearrangement joins TRBV11-2 to TRBJ2-1; D remains ambiguous. This CDR3 spans 15 amino acids. Germline V gene data show CDR1 as SGHAT and CDR2 as FQNNGV. Trimming stripped 3 bases from V and 7 bases from J, with 16 bases between. The CDR3 DNA sequence: TGTGCCAGCAGCTTGGCACTGGAGAGGCTTAATGAGCAGTTCTTC. This sequence encodes CASSLALERLNEQFF.

The chain uses TRBV5-1 and TRBJ2-2; D call uncertain. Germline V gene lookup returns CDR1 SGHRS and CDR2 YFSETQ. There are 13 residues in the CDR3. V shed 4 bases and J shed 2 bases, with 6 bases lying between them. For the CDR3, the DNA is TGCGCCAGCAGCGAGGCTAACACCGGGGAGCTGTTTTTT. Residues: CASSEANTGELFF.

This clone is a singleton in its sample. The V call is TRBV28, the J call TRBJ2-4; D gene uncertain. The V and J ends lost 2 bases and 0 bases respectively, with 11 bases between them. The CDR3 covers 16 residues. Germline V lookup: CDR1 MDHEN, CDR2 SYDVKM. CDR3 residues: CASSLREHVAKNIQYF. Written as DNA, the CDR3 is TGTGCCAGCAGTTTAAGGGAACATGTAGCCAAAAACATTCAGTACTTC. Combining the CDR3 with reference TRBV28 and TRBJ2-4 gives the whole variable domain DVKVTQSSRYLVKRTGEKVFLECVQDMDHENMFWYRQDPGLGLRLIYFSYDVKMKEKGDIPEGYSVSREKKERFSLILESASTNQTSMYLCASSLREHVAKNIQYFGAGTRLSVL.

This clone was counted a single time. The V gene is TRBV10-3, the J gene TRBJ2-1; D unresolved. Trimming removed 0 bases at V and 2 bases at J, with 11 bases between. CDR1 ENHRY and CDR2 SYGVKD come from the germline V gene. The CDR3 is 16 residues long. CDR3 residues: CAISESEPRPYNEQFF. Written as DNA, the CDR3 is TGTGCCATCAGTGAGTCGGAACCCCGACCCTACAATGAGCAGTTCTTC.

The gene calls are TRBV29-1 and TRBJ2-3; unclear D gene. The CDR3 spans 16 residues. Per germline, CDR1 SQVTM and CDR2 ANQGSEA. The V end lost 5 bases, the J end lost 1 base, and 19 bases lay between the germline ends. CDR3 sequence reads: CSVRYPGERGTDTQYF. In DNA, the CDR3 is TGCAGCGTTCGTTATCCGGGCGAGAGAGGCACAGATACGCAGTATTTT.

The chain links TRBV6-1 to TRBJ1-4; D uncertain. The germline V and J ends were trimmed by 10 bases and 2 bases, with 8 bases remaining between them. The germline V gene has CDR1 MNHNS and CDR2 SASEGT. The CDR3 covers 12 residues. The CDR3 reads CATGATNEKLFF. CDR3 in DNA: TGTGCCACTGGTGCGACTAATGAAAAACTGTTTTTT.